What follows describes a single TCR beta chain. Its target is unknown. There are 14 residues in the CDR3. CDR1 MDHEN and CDR2 SYDVKM come from the germline V gene. Trimming stripped 1 base from V and 7 bases from J, with 11 bases between. Amplification used 60 Vbeta primers and 13 Jbeta primers. Sequenced by immunoSEQ multiplex PCR; TCRdb stores in-frame clones only, minus some. The sample carries 95,000 to 150,000 clones, 83% recorded once. This sample was included in a study of cytomegalovirus exposure and HLA in healthy donors. Study-wide findings and caveats: Several of the most significant clusters appeared linked to common viral pathogens, based on a later analysis. Presence/absence analyses supposed approximately even sequencing depth among donors. Analysis performed later found more than 15,000 TCR beta sequences associated with HLA alleles at 0.05 false discovery rate.

The source is a woman aged 40-49 years in good health and CMV-seropositive. This rearrangement joins TRBV28 to TRBJ1-5, with a weak D call TRBD1 (6 bases). Input material: PBMCs. The chain's CDR3 is CASSLSPGVQPQHF. The CDR3 DNA sequence: TGTGCCAGCAGTTTATCCCCAGGGGTCCAGCCCCAGCATTTT.